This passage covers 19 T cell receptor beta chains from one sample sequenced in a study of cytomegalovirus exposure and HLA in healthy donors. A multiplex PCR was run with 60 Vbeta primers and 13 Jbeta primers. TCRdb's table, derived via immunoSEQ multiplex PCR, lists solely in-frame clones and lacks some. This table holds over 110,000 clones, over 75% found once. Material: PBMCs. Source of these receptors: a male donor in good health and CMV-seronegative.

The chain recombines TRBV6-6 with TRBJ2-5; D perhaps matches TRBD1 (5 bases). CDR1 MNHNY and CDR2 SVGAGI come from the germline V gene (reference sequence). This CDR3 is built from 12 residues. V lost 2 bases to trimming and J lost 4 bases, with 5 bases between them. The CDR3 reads CASSYQGETQYF. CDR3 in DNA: TGTGCCAGCAGTTACCAGGGAGAGACCCAGTACTTC.

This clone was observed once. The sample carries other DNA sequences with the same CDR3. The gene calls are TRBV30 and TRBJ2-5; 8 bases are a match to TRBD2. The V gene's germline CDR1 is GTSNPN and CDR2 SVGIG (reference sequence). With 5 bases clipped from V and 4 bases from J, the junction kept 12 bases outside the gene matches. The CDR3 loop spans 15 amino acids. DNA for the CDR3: TGTGCCTGGGAAAGGCTAGCGGGCGTCTCAGAGACCCAGTACTTC. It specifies CAWERLAGVSETQYF. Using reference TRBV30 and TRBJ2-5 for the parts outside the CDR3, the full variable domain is SQTIHQWPATLVQPVGSPLSLECTVEGTSNPNLYWYRQAAGRGLQLLFYSVGIGQISSEVPQNLSASRPQDRQFILSSKKLLLSDSGFYLCAWERLAGVSETQYFGPGTRLLVL.

The CDR3 sequence is CASSPLAGLSETQYF. CDR3 DNA sequence: TGTGCCAGCAGCCCGCTAGCGGGACTTTCGGAGACCCAGTACTTC. The chain has TRBV7-2 and TRBJ2-5, with 9 bases lining up with TRBD2. The CDR3 totals 15 residues. J was trimmed by 5 bases and V by 5 bases; bases with no gene match: 9. Germline lookup yields CDR1 SGHTA and CDR2 FQGNSA.

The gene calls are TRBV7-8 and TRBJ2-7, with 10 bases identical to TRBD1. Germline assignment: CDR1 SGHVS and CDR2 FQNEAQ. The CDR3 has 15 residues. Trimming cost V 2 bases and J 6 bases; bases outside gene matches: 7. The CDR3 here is CASSLLGQGISEQYF. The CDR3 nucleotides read TGTGCCAGCAGCTTATTGGGACAGGGGATTAGCGAGCAGTACTTC. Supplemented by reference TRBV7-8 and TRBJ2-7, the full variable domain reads GAGVSQSPRYKVAKRGQDVALRCDPISGHVSLFWYQQALGQGPEFLTYFQNEAQLDKSGLPSDRFFAERPEGSVSTLKIQRTQQEDSAVYLCASSLLGQGISEQYFGPGTRLTVT.

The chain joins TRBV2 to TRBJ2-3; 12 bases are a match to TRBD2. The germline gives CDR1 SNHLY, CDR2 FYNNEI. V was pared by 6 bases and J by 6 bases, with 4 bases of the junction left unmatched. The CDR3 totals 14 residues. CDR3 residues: CASSLGTSGDTQYF. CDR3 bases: TGTGCCAGCAGCCTCGGGACTAGCGGGGATACGCAGTATTTT.

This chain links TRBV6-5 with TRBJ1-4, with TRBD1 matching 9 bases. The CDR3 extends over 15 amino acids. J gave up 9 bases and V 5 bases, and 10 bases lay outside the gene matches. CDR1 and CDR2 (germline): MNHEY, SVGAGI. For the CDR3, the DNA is TGTGCCAGCAGTCCGCCAATGACAGGGGGGAAAAAACTGTTTTTT. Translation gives CASSPPMTGGKKLFF.

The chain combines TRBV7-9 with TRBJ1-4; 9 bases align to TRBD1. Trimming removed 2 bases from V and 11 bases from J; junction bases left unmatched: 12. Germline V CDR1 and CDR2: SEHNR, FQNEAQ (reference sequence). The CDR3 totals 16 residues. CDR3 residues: CASSLLPRNDRGKLFF. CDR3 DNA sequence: TGTGCCAGCAGCTTATTGCCCCGAAACGACAGGGGGAAACTGTTTTTT.

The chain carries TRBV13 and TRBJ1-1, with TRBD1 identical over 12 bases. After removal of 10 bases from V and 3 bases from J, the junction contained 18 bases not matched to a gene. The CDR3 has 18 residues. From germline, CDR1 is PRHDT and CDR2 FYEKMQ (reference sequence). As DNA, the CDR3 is TGTGCCACCCTAACGTCCCGGGACAGGGGGCGCGGAGACACTGAAGCTTTCTTT. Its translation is CATLTSRDRGRGDTEAFF. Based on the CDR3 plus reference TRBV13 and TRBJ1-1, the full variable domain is AAGVIQSPRHLIKEKRETATLKCYPIPRHDTVYWYQQGPGQDPQFLISFYEKMQSDKGSIPDRFSAQQFSDYHSELNMSSLELGDSALYFCATLTSRDRGRGDTEAFFGQGTRLTVV.

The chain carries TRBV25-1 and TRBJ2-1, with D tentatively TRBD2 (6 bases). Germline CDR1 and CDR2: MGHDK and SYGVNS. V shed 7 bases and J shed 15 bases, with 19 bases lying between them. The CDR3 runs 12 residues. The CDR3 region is CASTEYGGLTFF. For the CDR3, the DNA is TGTGCCAGCACCGAATACGGGGGTCTCACGTTCTTC.

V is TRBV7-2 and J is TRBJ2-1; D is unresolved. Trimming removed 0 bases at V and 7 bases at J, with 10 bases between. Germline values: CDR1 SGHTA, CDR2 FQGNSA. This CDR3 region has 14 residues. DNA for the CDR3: TGTGCCAGCAGCTTAGCAGAGCGACCTAATGAGCAGTTCTTC. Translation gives CASSLAERPNEQFF.

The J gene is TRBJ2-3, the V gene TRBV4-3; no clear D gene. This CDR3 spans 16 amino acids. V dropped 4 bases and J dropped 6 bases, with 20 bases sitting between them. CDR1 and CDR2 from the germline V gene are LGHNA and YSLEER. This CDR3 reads CASSPLLVAAGDTQYF. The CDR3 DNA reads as TGCGCCAGCAGCCCCCTTTTGGTGGCAGCCGGGGATACGCAGTATTTT.

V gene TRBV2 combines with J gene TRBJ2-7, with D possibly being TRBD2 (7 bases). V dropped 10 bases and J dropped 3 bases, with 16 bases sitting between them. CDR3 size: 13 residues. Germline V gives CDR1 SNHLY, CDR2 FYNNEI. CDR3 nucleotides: TGTGCCACTCAAGGGGGGGGGAACTACGAGCAGTACTTC. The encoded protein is CATQGGGNYEQYF. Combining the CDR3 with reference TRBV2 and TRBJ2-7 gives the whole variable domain EPEVTQTPSHQVTQMGQEVILRCVPISNHLYFYWYRQILGQKVEFLVSFYNNEISEKSEIFDDQFSVERPDGSNFTLKIRSTKLEDSAMYFCATQGGGNYEQYFGPGTRLTVT.

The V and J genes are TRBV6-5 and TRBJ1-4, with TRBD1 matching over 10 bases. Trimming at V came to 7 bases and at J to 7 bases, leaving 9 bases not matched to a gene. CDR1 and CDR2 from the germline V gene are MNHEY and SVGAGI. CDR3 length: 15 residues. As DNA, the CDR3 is TGTGCCAGCACACCAGGACAGGGGGTCAGTGAAAAACTGTTTTTT. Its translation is CASTPGQGVSEKLFF.

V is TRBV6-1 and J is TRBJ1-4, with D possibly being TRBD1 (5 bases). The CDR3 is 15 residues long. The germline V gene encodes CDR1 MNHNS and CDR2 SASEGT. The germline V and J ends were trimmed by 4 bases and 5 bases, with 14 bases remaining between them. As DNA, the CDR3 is TGTGCCAGCAGTGTCCTCAGGGCAGGCAATGAAAAACTGTTTTTT. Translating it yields CASSVLRAGNEKLFF.

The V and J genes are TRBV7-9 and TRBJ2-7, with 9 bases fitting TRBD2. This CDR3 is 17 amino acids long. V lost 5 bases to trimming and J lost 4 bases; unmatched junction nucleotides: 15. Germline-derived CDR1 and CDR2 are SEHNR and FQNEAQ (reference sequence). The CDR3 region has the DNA TGTGCCAGCAGCCCCCCCGTCAGGGGCGGGAGGGTATACGAGCAGTACTTC. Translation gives CASSPPVRGGRVYEQYF. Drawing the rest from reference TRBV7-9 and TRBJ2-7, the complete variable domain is DTGVSQNPRHKITKRGQNVTFRCDPISEHNRLYWYRQTLGQGPEFLTYFQNEAQLEKSRLLSDRFSAERPKGSFSTLEIQRTEQGDSAMYLCASSPPVRGGRVYEQYFGPGTRLTVT.

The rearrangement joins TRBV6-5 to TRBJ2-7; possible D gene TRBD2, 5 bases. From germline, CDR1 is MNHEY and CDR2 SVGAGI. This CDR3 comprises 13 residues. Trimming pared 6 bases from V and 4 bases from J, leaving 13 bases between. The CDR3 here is CASRPSGLYEQYF. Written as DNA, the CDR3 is TGTGCCAGCAGGCCCTCGGGATTGTACGAGCAGTACTTC.

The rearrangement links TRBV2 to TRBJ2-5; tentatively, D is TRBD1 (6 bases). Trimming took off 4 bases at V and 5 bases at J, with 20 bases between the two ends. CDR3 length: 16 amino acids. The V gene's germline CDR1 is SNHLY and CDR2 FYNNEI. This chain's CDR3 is CASSAPETGGQETQYF. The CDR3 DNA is TGTGCCAGCAGTGCACCCGAGACAGGAGGCCAGGAGACCCAGTACTTC.

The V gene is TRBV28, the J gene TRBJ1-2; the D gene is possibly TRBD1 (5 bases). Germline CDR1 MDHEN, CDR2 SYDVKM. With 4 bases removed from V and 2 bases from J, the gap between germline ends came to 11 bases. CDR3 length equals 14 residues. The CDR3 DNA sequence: TGTGCCAGCAGTTCCGTCCCAGGGAACTATGGCTACACCTTC. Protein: CASSSVPGNYGYTF.

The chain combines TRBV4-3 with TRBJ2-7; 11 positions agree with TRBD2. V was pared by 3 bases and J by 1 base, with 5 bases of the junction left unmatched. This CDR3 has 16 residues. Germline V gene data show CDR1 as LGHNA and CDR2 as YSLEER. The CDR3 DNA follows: TGCGCCAGCAGCCAGTTGGGGACTAGCGGTTCCTACGAGCAGTACTTC. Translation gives CASSQLGTSGSYEQYF.